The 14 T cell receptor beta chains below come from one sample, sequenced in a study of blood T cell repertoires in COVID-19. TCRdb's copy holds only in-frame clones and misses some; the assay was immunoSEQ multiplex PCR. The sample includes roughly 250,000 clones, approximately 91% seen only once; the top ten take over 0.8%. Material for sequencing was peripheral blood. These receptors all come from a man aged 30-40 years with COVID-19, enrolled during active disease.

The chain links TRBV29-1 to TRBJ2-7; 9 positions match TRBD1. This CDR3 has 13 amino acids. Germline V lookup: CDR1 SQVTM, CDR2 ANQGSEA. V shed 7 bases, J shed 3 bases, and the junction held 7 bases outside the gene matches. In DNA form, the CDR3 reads TGCAGCGGGGGGACAGGGCCAAACTACGAGCAGTACTTC. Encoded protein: CSGGTGPNYEQYF.

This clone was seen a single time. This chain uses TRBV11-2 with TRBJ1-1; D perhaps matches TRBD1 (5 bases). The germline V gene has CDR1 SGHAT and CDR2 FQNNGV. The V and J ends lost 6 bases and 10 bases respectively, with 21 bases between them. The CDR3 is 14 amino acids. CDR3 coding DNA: TGTGCCAGCAGTCTAGGGGATTACGGGGGGGGAGCTTTCTTT. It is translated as CASSLGDYGGGAFF.

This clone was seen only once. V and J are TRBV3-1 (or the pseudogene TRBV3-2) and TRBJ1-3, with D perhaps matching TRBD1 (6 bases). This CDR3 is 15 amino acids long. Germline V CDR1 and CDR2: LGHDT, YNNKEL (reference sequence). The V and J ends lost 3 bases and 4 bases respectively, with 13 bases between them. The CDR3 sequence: CASSHDRTGGNTIYF. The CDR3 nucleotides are TGTGCCAGCAGCCATGACAGGACCGGGGGAAACACCATATATTTT.

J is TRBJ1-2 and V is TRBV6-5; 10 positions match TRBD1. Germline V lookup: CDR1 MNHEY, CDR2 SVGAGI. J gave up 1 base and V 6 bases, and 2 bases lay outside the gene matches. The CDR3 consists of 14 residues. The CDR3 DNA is TGTGCCAGCAGGGACAGGGGGTTTAACTATGGCTACACCTTC. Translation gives CASRDRGFNYGYTF.

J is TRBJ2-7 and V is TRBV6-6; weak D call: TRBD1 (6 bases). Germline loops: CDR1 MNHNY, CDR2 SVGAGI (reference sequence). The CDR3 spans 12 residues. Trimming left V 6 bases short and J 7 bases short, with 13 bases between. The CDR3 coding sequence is TGTGCCAGCAGCCCTCCAGGGGTAGAGCAGTACTTC. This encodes CASSPPGVEQYF.

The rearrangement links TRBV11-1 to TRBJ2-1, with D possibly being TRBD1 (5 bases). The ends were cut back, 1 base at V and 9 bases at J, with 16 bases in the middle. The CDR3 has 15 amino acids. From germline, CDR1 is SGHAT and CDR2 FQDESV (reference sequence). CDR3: CASSLGVSEQGEQFF. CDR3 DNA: TGTGCCAGCAGCTTAGGGGTTTCCGAGCAGGGTGAGCAGTTCTTC.

In DNA, the CDR3 is TGTGCCAGCAGAAAGGACAGGGGAGGGTATGGCTACACCTTC. This gives the protein CASRKDRGGYGYTF. The genes are TRBV6-5 and TRBJ1-2, with 9 positions matching TRBD1. Trimming at V came to 6 bases and at J to 5 bases, leaving 7 bases not matched to a gene. CDR1 is MNHEY and CDR2 is SVGAGI in the germline V gene. The CDR3 length is 14 residues.

Here the CDR3 reads CASSSTRVDSANYGYTF. Here the CDR3 DNA reads TGTGCCAGCAGCTCGACTCGGGTGGACAGTGCTAACTATGGCTACACCTTC. The chain couples TRBV7-9 to TRBJ1-2; weak D call: TRBD1 (6 bases). Trimming shortened V by 4 bases and J by 0 bases, and 18 bases separated the two germline ends. This CDR3 is 17 amino acids long. Germline CDR1 and CDR2: SEHNR and FQNEAQ (reference sequence). The entire variable domain, with the rest obtained from reference TRBV7-9 and TRBJ1-2, is as follows: DTGVSQNPRHKITKRGQNVTFRCDPISEHNRLYWYRQTLGQGPEFLTYFQNEAQLEKSRLLSDRFSAERPKGSFSTLEIQRTEQGDSAMYLCASSSTRVDSANYGYTFGSGTRLTVV.

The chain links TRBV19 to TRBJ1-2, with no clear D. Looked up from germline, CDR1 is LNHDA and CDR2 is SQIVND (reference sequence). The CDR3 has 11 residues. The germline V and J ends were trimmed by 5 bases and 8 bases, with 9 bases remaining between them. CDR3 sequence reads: CASSASLGYTF. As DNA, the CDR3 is TGTGCCAGTAGTGCGTCGTTGGGCTACACCTTC.

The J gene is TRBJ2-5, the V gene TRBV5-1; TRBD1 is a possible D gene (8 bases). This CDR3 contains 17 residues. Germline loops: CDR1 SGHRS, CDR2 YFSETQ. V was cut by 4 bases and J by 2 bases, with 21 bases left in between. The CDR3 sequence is CASSATLQGGHQETQYF. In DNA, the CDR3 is TGCGCCAGCAGCGCAACGCTACAGGGGGGGCATCAAGAGACCCAGTACTTC.

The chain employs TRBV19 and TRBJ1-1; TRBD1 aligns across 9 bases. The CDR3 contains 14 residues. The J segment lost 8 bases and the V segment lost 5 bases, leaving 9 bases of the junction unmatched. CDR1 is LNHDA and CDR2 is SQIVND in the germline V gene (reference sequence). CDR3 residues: CASSLRQGVWEAFF. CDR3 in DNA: TGTGCCAGTAGTCTCCGACAGGGGGTTTGGGAAGCTTTCTTT.

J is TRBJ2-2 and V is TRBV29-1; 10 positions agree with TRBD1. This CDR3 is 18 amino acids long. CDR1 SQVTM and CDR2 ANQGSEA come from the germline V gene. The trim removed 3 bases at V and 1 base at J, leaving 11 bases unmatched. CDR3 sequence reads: CSVEPGQGLFMNTGELFF. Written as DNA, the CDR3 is TGCAGCGTTGAGCCGGGACAGGGGCTGTTCATGAACACCGGGGAGCTGTTTTTT.

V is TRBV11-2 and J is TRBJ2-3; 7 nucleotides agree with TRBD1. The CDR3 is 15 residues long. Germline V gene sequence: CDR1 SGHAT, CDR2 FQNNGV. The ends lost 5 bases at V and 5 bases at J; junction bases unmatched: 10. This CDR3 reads CASSSYRGKGDTQYF. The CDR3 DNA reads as TGTGCCAGCAGCAGTTACAGGGGTAAGGGAGATACGCAGTATTTT.

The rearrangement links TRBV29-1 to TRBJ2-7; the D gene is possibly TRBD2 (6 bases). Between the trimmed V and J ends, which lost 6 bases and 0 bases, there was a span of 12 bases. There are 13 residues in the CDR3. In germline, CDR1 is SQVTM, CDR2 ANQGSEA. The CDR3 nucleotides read TGCAGCGTAAGCGGGCTGAGCTCCTACGAGCAGTACTTC. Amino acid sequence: CSVSGLSSYEQYF.